The 10 T cell receptor beta chains reported below all come from one sample, sequenced in a study of T-cell memory formation after mild COVID-19. TCRdb analysed the 5' RACE reads with MiXCR anew, one entry per CDR3 protein. The sample lists 180,000 or so distinct CDR3 sequences; approximately 10% were seen once. The sample consisted of PBMCs or a T cell subset sorted from them (not recorded which). The source is a man aged 18 to 29 who had mild COVID-19 (a few samples of this study predate the infection). Cell type and time point are not known.

The rearrangement joins TRBV7-9 to TRBJ2-1, with a weak D call TRBD1 (5 bases). Trimming pared 6 bases from V and 13 bases from J, leaving 16 bases between. Germline CDR1 SEHNR, CDR2 FQNEAQ (reference sequence). This CDR3 has 12 residues. The CDR3 sequence: CASSSLSGFQFF. In nucleotides, the CDR3 is TGTGCCAGCAGTTCCCTTTCAGGGTTCCAGTTCTTC.

This sequence joins TRBV6-5 and TRBJ2-5; TRBD2 is a possible D gene (5 bases). The ends were cut back, 6 bases at V and 4 bases at J, with 9 bases in the middle. The germline CDR1 and CDR2 sequences are MNHEY and SVGAGI. CDR3 length: 12 amino acids. CDR3 bases: TGTGCCAGCAGCACTAGTGTAGAGACCCAGTACTTC. This translates into CASSTSVETQYF.

This clonotype was detected only a few times. This rearrangement joins TRBV6-5 to TRBJ2-5, with no clear D. Looked up from germline, CDR1 is MNHEY and CDR2 is SVGAGI. The CDR3 contains 12 residues. With 8 bases removed from V and 2 bases from J, the gap between germline ends came to 9 bases. CDR3 sequence (DNA): TGTGCCAGCGGGCGCCTGCAAGAGACCCAGTACTTC. It codes for CASGRLQETQYF.

This clonotype was observed a handful of times. The J gene is TRBJ1-1, the V gene TRBV29-1; the match to TRBD1 covers 7 bases. V lost 3 bases, J lost 7 bases, and 5 bases stayed unmatched. The CDR3 consists of 12 residues. Germline V CDR1 and CDR2: SQVTM, ANQGSEA. This chain's CDR3 is CSVERGRVEAFF. CDR3 coding DNA: TGCAGCGTTGAGAGGGGGCGGGTTGAAGCTTTCTTT.

As concerns this clonotype: A much larger clone differs by one base, so this may be a read error. This chain links TRBV5-1 with TRBJ2-1; 7 nucleotides line up with TRBD1. V lost 3 bases, J lost 12 bases, and 6 bases stayed unmatched. Per the germline V gene, CDR1 is SGHRS and CDR2 is YFSETQ. The CDR3 is 12 amino acids. DNA for the CDR3: TGCGCCAGCAGCTGGACAGGCTGGGGGCAGTTCTTC. This encodes CASSWTGWGQFF.

V and J are TRBV24-1 and TRBJ1-2; no reliable D call. From germline, CDR1 is KGHDR and CDR2 SFDVKD. Trimming cost V 3 bases and J 0 bases, with 7 bases left between them. The CDR3 totals 14 residues. In DNA form, the CDR3 reads TGTGCCACCAGTGATGCGAAGACTAACTATGGCTACACCTTC. This encodes CATSDAKTNYGYTF.

This clonotype was detected a few times. The DNA for the CDR3 is TGTGCCAGCAGCGTAGCTGGGACAGGGGGAGGTACGCAGTATTTT. It codes for CASSVAGTGGGTQYF. The chain carries TRBV9 and TRBJ2-3, with 11 bases that match TRBD1. V shed 0 bases, J shed 8 bases, and the junction held 5 bases outside the gene matches. The CDR3 is made up of 15 amino acids. The germline V gene encodes CDR1 SGDLS and CDR2 YYNGEE.

This clonotype was found a few times. This CDR3 is CASSLGDPGGDTQYF. Written as DNA, the CDR3 is TGTGCCAGCAGCTTAGGGGACCCGGGCGGTGATACGCAGTATTTT. The chain links TRBV7-9 to TRBJ2-3; tentatively, D is TRBD1 or TRBD2 (5 bases each). CDR1 and CDR2 from the germline V gene are SEHNR and FQNEAQ (reference sequence). V lost 1 base and J 6 bases, leaving 14 bases between the germline ends. The CDR3 contains 15 residues.

This chain links TRBV10-3 with TRBJ1-1, with D perhaps TRBD1 (5 bases). Germline assignment: CDR1 ENHRY and CDR2 SYGVKD. Trimming left V 2 bases short and J 2 bases short, with 9 bases between. This CDR3 region has 14 residues. This CDR3 reads CAISELGTNTEAFF. The DNA of the CDR3 is TGTGCCATCAGTGAGCTGGGGACTAACACTGAAGCTTTCTTT.

This clonotype was counted only a few times. The V and J genes are TRBV5-1 and TRBJ2-3; 11 bases align to TRBD2. Germline CDR1 SGHRS, CDR2 YFSETQ. The CDR3 is made up of 17 amino acids. With V trimmed by 6 bases and J by 7 bases, 16 bases remained unmatched. The CDR3 bases are TGCGCCAGCACCTTATTCGGAGCGACTAGCGGGGACTATACGCAGTATTTT. Translation gives CASTLFGATSGDYTQYF.